This T cell receptor (beta chain) came from a study of CD4 T cells in relation to SARS-CoV-2 and coronaviruses. Study-wide context: TCR beta CDR3s were sequenced after roughly nine-day antigen culture of PBMCs. Overall study findings and caveats: No crossreactivity against non-spike viral proteins was tested here.

The CDR3 spans 16 residues. CDR1 and CDR2 from the germline V gene are MDHEN and SYDVKM. V lost 2 bases and J lost 4, with 17 bases in between. Clones were read by immunoSEQ multiplex PCR, and TCRdb kept only the in-frame ones, dropping some. Among 43,000 or so clones listed, approximately 80% were seen once. Note on this clone: Its specificity is unknown.

The sample taken for sequencing was naive CD4+ T cells from PBMCs, cultured in vitro. This sample's subset: naive CD4+ T cells isolated by negative enrichment. The sequence derives from an adult with COVID-19. The chain has TRBV28 and TRBJ1-2; possibly TRBD1 for D (5 bases). CDR3 DNA sequence: TGTGCCAGCAGTTTACGTGGGGCCCTAACCCTCTATGGCTACACCTTC. This encodes CASSLRGALTLYGYTF.